Following are 27 T cell receptor beta chains from one sample sequenced in a study of control samples from healthy donors and cancer patients (dated by TCRdb to 2020 to 2021). Receptors were amplified or captured by the immunoSEQ multiplex PCR assay. Imported from immuneACCESS, the table was reduced by TCRdb to in-frame sequences with V and J called. These copies leave out some clones; in studies compared against another copy, an unresolved V gene accounts for under half, and the cause of the remainder is not known. For this sample there are 200,000 or so clones; roughly 94% appear just once. Jointly, the top ten make up more than 1.3% of the sample. Sequencing input: blood. The receptors shown here come from a man aged 45-65 years in good health.

This sequence joins TRBV6-5 and TRBJ2-2; D unclear. CDR1 and CDR2 (germline): MNHEY, SVGAGI. V dropped 11 bases and J dropped 4 bases, with 14 bases sitting between them. This CDR3 has 13 amino acids. CDR3 DNA: TGTGCCTCACGGGTGGCCCCCACCGGGGAGCTGTTTTTT. It is translated as CASRVAPTGELFF.

The chain has TRBV5-1 and TRBJ1-2; no clear D. The V gene lost 1 base and the J gene lost 4 bases, with 8 bases spanning the gap. This CDR3 region has 13 residues. Germline lookup yields CDR1 SGHRS and CDR2 YFSETQ. The CDR3 protein is CASSLSFSYGYTF. The CDR3 coding sequence is TGCGCCAGCAGCTTGAGTTTTTCCTATGGCTACACCTTC.

This chain joins TRBV30 and TRBJ1-2; no definite D call. The CDR3 sequence is 10 residues long. Trimming removed 5 bases from V and 4 bases from J, with 5 bases in between. The germline V gene has CDR1 GTSNPN and CDR2 SVGIG (reference sequence). This chain's CDR3 is CAWLAYGYTF. The CDR3 DNA reads as TGTGCCTGGCTGGCCTATGGCTACACCTTC.

The chain employs TRBV6-5 and TRBJ1-5; D is perhaps TRBD1 (6 bases). Germline V CDR1 and CDR2: MNHEY, SVGAGI. Trimming took 10 bases from V and 0 from J, leaving 13 bases between them. The CDR3 is made up of 14 amino acids. For the CDR3, the DNA is TGTGCCACCGAGACAGGAACTAGCAATCAGCCCCAGCATTTT. Translated: CATETGTSNQPQHF.

This chain uses TRBV24-1 with TRBJ1-5; D gene uncertain. Germline V gene data show CDR1 as KGHDR and CDR2 as SFDVKD. V lost 2 bases and J 1 base, leaving 11 bases between the germline ends. This CDR3 has 16 residues. This CDR3 reads CATSDSRTVSNQPQHF. DNA of the CDR3: TGTGCCACCAGTGATTCCCGGACTGTGAGCAATCAGCCCCAGCATTTT.

This chain joins TRBV5-4 and TRBJ1-6, with D unclear. CDR1 is SGHNT and CDR2 is YYREEE in the germline V gene (reference sequence). The V end was cut by 0 bases, the J end by 4 bases, with 8 bases between. CDR3 size: 15 residues. For the CDR3, the DNA is TGTGCCAGCAGCTTGGGTCGGACTTATAATTCACCCCTCCACTTT. It is translated as CASSLGRTYNSPLHF.

The chain is built from TRBV24-1 and TRBJ2-1, with TRBD2 identical over 7 bases. CDR3 length: 15 residues. Trimming removed 5 bases from V and 0 bases from J; junction bases left unmatched: 3. Germline-derived CDR1 and CDR2 are KGHDR and SFDVKD. The CDR3 here is CATSVAGSSYNEQFF. The CDR3 DNA reads as TGTGCCACCAGTGTAGCGGGTAGCTCCTACAATGAGCAGTTCTTC.

The CDR3 spells CASAGDPDQPQHF. In DNA, the CDR3 is TGTGCCAGTGCCGGGGATCCGGATCAGCCCCAGCATTTT. This rearrangement joins TRBV5-5 to TRBJ1-5; D is undetermined. The CDR3 length is 13 residues. The V gene lost 8 bases and the J gene lost 5 bases, with 14 bases spanning the gap. The germline V gene has CDR1 SGHKS and CDR2 YYEKEE (reference sequence).

This clone appeared once. This same CDR3 is encoded by further DNA sequences in the sample. V gene TRBV18 combines with J gene TRBJ1-1; 8 bases map to TRBD1. V shed 2 bases and J 1 base; nucleotides not matched to a gene: 3. Germline values: CDR1 KGHSH, CDR2 LQKENI. This CDR3 has 15 residues. The CDR3 DNA reads as TGTGCCAGCTCACCAACCACAGGGGGGAACACTGAAGCTTTCTTT. Translating it yields CASSPTTGGNTEAFF.

The J gene is TRBJ1-5, the V gene TRBV6-5, with TRBD1 matching 7 bases. This CDR3 contains 13 residues. V lost 6 bases, J lost 4 bases, and 3 bases stayed unmatched. Per the germline V gene, CDR1 is MNHEY and CDR2 is SVGAGI. The CDR3 sequence: CASRQGGNQPQHF. The CDR3 region has the DNA TGTGCCAGCAGGCAGGGGGGTAATCAGCCCCAGCATTTT.

This chain links TRBV4-1 with TRBJ2-2; D unresolved. The CDR3 is 18 amino acids. Germline V gene data show CDR1 as MGHRA and CDR2 as YSYEKL. V gave up 4 bases and J gave up 2 bases, with 20 bases separating them. The CDR3 DNA follows: TGCGCCAGCAGCCGGAGCAATTTAGGAACGGTTAACACCGGGGAGCTGTTTTTT. This encodes CASSRSNLGTVNTGELFF.

V and J are TRBV15 and TRBJ1-1; D remains unclear. Germline CDR1 and CDR2: LNHNV and YYDKDF (reference sequence). Trimming stripped 6 bases from V and 4 bases from J, with 21 bases between. There are 16 residues in the CDR3. The CDR3 loop reads CATSDSDPVEGTEAFF. CDR3 DNA sequence: TGTGCCACCAGTGACTCCGACCCCGTGGAGGGCACTGAAGCTTTCTTT.

V usage is TRBV10-3 and J usage is TRBJ1-3; no firm D call. V dropped 6 bases and J dropped 1 base, with 16 bases sitting between them. The CDR3 length is 16 residues. Germline V CDR1 and CDR2: ENHRY, SYGVKD. CDR3 protein: CAISLSLLGSGNTIYF. For the CDR3, the DNA is TGTGCCATCAGCCTGAGTCTCTTGGGGTCTGGAAACACCATATATTTT.

The J gene is TRBJ1-1, the V gene TRBV3-1 (or the pseudogene TRBV3-2); D not certain. The germline gives CDR1 LGHDT, CDR2 YNNKEL (reference sequence). There are 15 residues in the CDR3. V gave up 0 bases and J gave up 3 bases, with 11 bases separating them. In DNA, the CDR3 is TGTGCCAGCAGCCAAGAGTGGCAGCGGCACACTGAAGCTTTCTTT. Translation: CASSQEWQRHTEAFF.

V usage is TRBV19 and J usage is TRBJ2-5, with D hard to call. Trimming removed 1 base from V and 1 base from J, with 10 bases in between. The CDR3 sequence is 15 residues long. CDR1 and CDR2 (germline): LNHDA, SQIVND (reference sequence). The CDR3 is CASSIAAGTQETQYF. CDR3 nucleotide sequence: TGTGCCAGTAGTATAGCGGCAGGCACCCAAGAGACCCAGTACTTC.

This clone was seen just once. The genes are TRBV3-1 (or the pseudogene TRBV3-2) and TRBJ2-5; D is ambiguous. The CDR3 is made up of 13 amino acids. With 2 bases removed from V and 4 bases from J, the gap between germline ends came to 8 bases. Germline V gene data show CDR1 as LGHDT and CDR2 as YNNKEL (reference sequence). CDR3 protein: CASSQRTRETQYF. In nucleotides, the CDR3 is TGTGCCAGCAGCCAAAGGACCCGAGAGACCCAGTACTTC.

Only one count was recorded for this clone. The chain recombines TRBV7-2 with TRBJ1-2, with TRBD1 as a possible D gene (5 bases). V lost 3 bases, J lost 4 bases, and 12 bases lay in between. The germline gives CDR1 SGHTA, CDR2 FQGNSA. The CDR3 extends over 14 amino acids. The CDR3 protein is CASSLGQGGYGYTF. The DNA for the CDR3 is TGTGCCAGCAGCTTGGGCCAGGGAGGCTATGGCTACACCTTC.

The gene calls are TRBV4-1 and TRBJ2-1; TRBD1 is a possible D gene (7 bases). From germline, CDR1 is MGHRA and CDR2 YSYEKL. This CDR3 comprises 17 residues. Trimming took 1 base from V and 6 from J, leaving 19 bases between them. The CDR3 DNA reads TGCGCCAGCAGCCAAGGCTTAGGCAGGGGGGATCTCAATGAGCAGTTCTTC. Its translation is CASSQGLGRGDLNEQFF.

This chain links TRBV4-1 with TRBJ2-1, with 7 nucleotides matching TRBD2. Trimming took 4 bases from V and 12 from J; bases not matched to a gene: 9. Per the germline V gene, CDR1 is MGHRA and CDR2 is YSYEKL. The CDR3 runs 13 residues. The CDR3 sequence: CASSRGGSNLQFF. The CDR3, as DNA: TGCGCCAGCAGCCGGGGGGGTAGTAATCTGCAGTTCTTC.

The J gene is TRBJ1-5, the V gene TRBV28; possible D gene TRBD1, 5 bases. V was pared by 5 bases and J by 2 bases, with 13 bases between. Germline CDR1 is MDHEN and CDR2 is SYDVKM. The CDR3 runs 15 residues. The CDR3 sequence is CASSNQGKGNQPQHF. CDR3 DNA sequence: TGTGCCAGCAGTAATCAGGGAAAGGGCAATCAGCCCCAGCATTTT.

V gene TRBV2 combines with J gene TRBJ1-5; perhaps TRBD1 as D (6 bases). The length of the CDR3 is 15 residues. Germline V gene sequence: CDR1 SNHLY, CDR2 FYNNEI. V lost 10 bases and J lost 0, with 16 bases in between. The CDR3 DNA is TGTGCCACCGACGGGGGGCGGGGTAGCAATCAGCCCCAGCATTTT. Its protein product is CATDGGRGSNQPQHF.

This clone was found once. The chain is built from TRBV19 and TRBJ2-5; either TRBD1 or TRBD2 may fit D (6 bases each). With 6 bases removed from V and 1 base from J, the gap between germline ends came to 12 bases. The germline gives CDR1 LNHDA, CDR2 SQIVND (reference sequence). The CDR3 loop spans 14 amino acids. CDR3 amino acids: CASSRRGAQETQYF. The CDR3 nucleotides read TGTGCCAGTAGCCGTAGGGGGGCCCAAGAGACCCAGTACTTC.

This rearrangement joins TRBV28 to TRBJ2-3; 7 bases align to TRBD2. Looked up from germline, CDR1 is MDHEN and CDR2 is SYDVKM. V was pared by 4 bases and J by 0 bases, with 7 bases of the junction left unmatched. CDR3 length: 16 residues. The CDR3 region has the DNA TGTGCCAGCAGTTCCCCGGGAGGTTCTAGCACAGATACGCAGTATTTT. The encoded protein is CASSSPGGSSTDTQYF.

The rearrangement joins TRBV5-4 to TRBJ2-5, with 8 positions matching TRBD2. Germline V CDR1 and CDR2: SGHNT, YYREEE (reference sequence). V gave up 4 bases and J gave up 3 bases; unmatched junction bases: 11. The CDR3 totals 16 residues. The CDR3 sequence: CASSRDIAGTKETQYF. As DNA, the CDR3 is TGTGCCAGCAGCCGAGATATAGCGGGGACTAAAGAGACCCAGTACTTC. Filled out from reference TRBV5-4 and TRBJ2-5, the complete variable domain reads ETGVTQSPTHLIKTRGQQVTLRCSSQSGHNTVSWYQQALGQGPQFIFQYYREEENGRGNFPPRFSGLQFPNYSSELNVNALELDDSALYLCASSRDIAGTKETQYFGPGTRLLVL.

The chain recombines TRBV19 with TRBJ1-5; perhaps TRBD1 as D (5 bases). Trimming removed 0 bases at V and 0 bases at J, with 12 bases between. Germline V gene lookup returns CDR1 LNHDA and CDR2 SQIVND (reference sequence). The CDR3 has 17 residues. CDR3 protein: CASSIDVRQISNQPQHF. The DNA of the CDR3 is TGTGCCAGTAGTATAGACGTAAGACAGATTAGCAATCAGCCCCAGCATTTT.

J is TRBJ1-6 and V is TRBV18; maybe TRBD1 (5 bases). V was trimmed by 5 bases and J by 7 bases, leaving 12 bases between them. Germline CDR1 and CDR2: KGHSH and LQKENI. This CDR3 region has 14 residues. The CDR3 region has the DNA TGTGCCAGCTCAGAGACGGGGCCGAATTCACCCCTCCACTTT. The encoded protein is CASSETGPNSPLHF.

The chain recombines TRBV24-1 with TRBJ1-2, with D possibly TRBD1 on 5 matching bases. Trimming removed 6 bases at V and 0 bases at J, with 13 bases between. The CDR3 consists of 15 residues. From germline, CDR1 is KGHDR and CDR2 SFDVKD. As DNA, the CDR3 is TGTGCCACCAGTCCCCGGGACGGCACTAACTATGGCTACACCTTC. Its translation: CATSPRDGTNYGYTF.